This T cell receptor beta chain appears in the sequencing data of a study of blood T cell repertoires in COVID-19. Across the whole study: Spain, Italy and the United States supplied samples that represented acute and convalescent COVID-19. T cells, B-cell-depleted T cells, or PBMCs provided the cDNA or gDNA that served as material.

As handled by the study authors: How many nucleated cells were present was estimated from reference gene primer amplification. Sequencing was performed with immunoSEQ multiplex PCR; in TCRdb, only in-frame clones are kept and a portion is missing. That table supplies the V and J calls and clone size; D and trimming were determined from the DNA. The sample yields fewer than 250,000 clones, 80% to 90% seen once. Cohorts were assigned according to the clinical history that participants reported. V was cut by 0 bases and J by 1 base, with 9 bases left in between. The CDR3 loop spans 15 amino acids. Germline CDR1 SGHNT, CDR2 YYREEE (reference sequence).

Sequencing was carried out using PBMCs or T cells enriched from blood (not recorded which). V is TRBV5-4 and J is TRBJ2-3; no clear D. This TCR was sampled from a woman between 40 and 55 years old with acute COVID-19. The CDR3 loop reads CASSLDPSGTDTQYF. As DNA, the CDR3 is TGTGCCAGCAGCTTGGATCCGTCCGGCACAGATACGCAGTATTTT.